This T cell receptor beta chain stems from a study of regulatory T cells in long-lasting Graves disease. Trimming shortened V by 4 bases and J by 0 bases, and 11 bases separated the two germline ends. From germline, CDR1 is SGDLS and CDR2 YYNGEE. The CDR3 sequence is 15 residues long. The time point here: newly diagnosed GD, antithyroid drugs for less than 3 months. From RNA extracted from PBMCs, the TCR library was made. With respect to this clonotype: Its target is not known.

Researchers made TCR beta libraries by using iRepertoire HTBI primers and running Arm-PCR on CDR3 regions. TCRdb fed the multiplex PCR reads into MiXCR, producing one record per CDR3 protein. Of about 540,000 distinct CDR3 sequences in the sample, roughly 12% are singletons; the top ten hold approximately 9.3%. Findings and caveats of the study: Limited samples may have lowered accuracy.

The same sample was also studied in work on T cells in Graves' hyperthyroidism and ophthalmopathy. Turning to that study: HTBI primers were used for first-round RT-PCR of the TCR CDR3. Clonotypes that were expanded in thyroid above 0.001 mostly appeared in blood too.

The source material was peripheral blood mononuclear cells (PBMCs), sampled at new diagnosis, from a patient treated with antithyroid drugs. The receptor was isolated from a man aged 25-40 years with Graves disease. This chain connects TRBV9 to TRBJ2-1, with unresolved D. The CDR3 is CASSIRTDSYNEQFF. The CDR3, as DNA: TGTGCCAGCAGCATAAGGACGGACTCCTACAATGAGCAGTTCTTC.